The 7 T cell receptor beta chains below all came from one sample that was sequenced in a study of cytomegalovirus exposure and HLA in healthy donors. Clones were sequenced by immunoSEQ multiplex PCR, and TCRdb holds only the in-frame ones, with some missing. The sample includes fewer than 200,000 clones, under 90% of them seen just once. The sequencing input was PBMCs. The origin of the receptors is a man between 18 and 35 years old in good health and CMV-seropositive.

The rearrangement joins TRBV6-1 to TRBJ1-5, with 10 nucleotides matching TRBD1. The CDR3 runs to 15 residues. Germline assignment: CDR1 MNHNS and CDR2 SASEGT. Trimming at V came to 6 bases and at J to 6 bases, leaving 8 bases not matched to a gene. CDR3 sequence (DNA): TGTGCCAGCAGGCGGGACAGGGGAATACGTCAGCCCCAGCATTTT. It codes for CASRRDRGIRQPQHF.

The CDR3 coding sequence is TGTGCCAGCAGCGTGGGGGCAGCGATCGGCGAGCAGTACTTC. It is translated as CASSVGAAIGEQYF. The V and J genes are TRBV9 and TRBJ2-7; a possible D gene is TRBD1 (6 bases). The CDR3 consists of 14 residues. Germline V gene lookup returns CDR1 SGDLS and CDR2 YYNGEE. Trimming took off 2 bases at V and 6 bases at J, with 15 bases between the two ends.

V is TRBV6-5 and J is TRBJ1-5; tentative D call: TRBD1 (5 bases). Trimming stripped 3 bases from V and 3 bases from J, with 12 bases between. Germline V gene sequence: CDR1 MNHEY, CDR2 SVGAGI. The CDR3 consists of 15 residues. The CDR3 nucleotides read TGTGCCAGCAGTTATAGGGGTGGGAACAATCAGCCCCAGCATTTT. Translation gives CASSYRGGNNQPQHF.

The rearrangement uses TRBV5-6 and TRBJ2-7, with TRBD1 matching 9 bases. Per germline, CDR1 SGHDT and CDR2 YYEEEE. The CDR3 is 16 residues long. V was pared by 0 bases and J by 4 bases, with 8 bases of the junction left unmatched. The CDR3 protein is CASSLAGTGKLYEQYF. DNA for the CDR3: TGTGCCAGCAGCTTGGCCGGGACAGGGAAATTGTACGAGCAGTACTTC. Full variable domain (rest looked up from reference TRBV5-6 and TRBJ2-7): DAGVTQSPTHLIKTRGQQVTLRCSPKSGHDTVSWYQQALGQGPQFIFQYYEEEERQRGNFPDRFSGHQFPNYSSELNVNALLLGDSALYLCASSLAGTGKLYEQYFGPGTRLTVT.

This clone appeared once. The rearrangement joins TRBV7-2 to TRBJ2-7; 8 bases match TRBD2. This CDR3 is 15 amino acids long. Germline V gene sequence: CDR1 SGHTA, CDR2 FQGNSA. The J segment lost 2 bases and the V segment lost 3 bases, leaving 6 bases of the junction unmatched. The CDR3 DNA follows: TGTGCCAGCAGCTTTTGGACTAGCTTAACCTACGAGCAGTACTTC. This codes for CASSFWTSLTYEQYF. The whole variable domain, filled in from reference TRBV7-2 and TRBJ2-7, reads GAGVSQSPSNKVTEKGKDVELRCDPISGHTALYWYRQSLGQGLEFLIYFQGNSAPDKSGLPSDRFSAERTGGSVSTLTIQRTQQEDSAVYLCASSFWTSLTYEQYFGPGTRLTVT.

The V gene is TRBV30, the J gene TRBJ2-7, with D tentatively TRBD2 (5 bases). Germline V gives CDR1 GTSNPN, CDR2 SVGIG (reference sequence). V lost 0 bases to trimming and J lost 4 bases, with 16 bases between them. CDR3 size: 15 residues. CDR3 coding DNA: TGTGCCTGGAGTGTACGAGGGCTAAGAATATACGAGCAGTACTTC. Amino acid sequence: CAWSVRGLRIYEQYF.

This chain joins TRBV9 and TRBJ1-2; tentatively, D is TRBD1 (5 bases). The CDR3 is 15 residues long. Germline loops: CDR1 SGDLS, CDR2 YYNGEE. V was shortened by 0 bases and J by 5 bases, with 14 bases between the two germline ends. The CDR3 nucleotides read TGTGCCAGCAGCGTAGACGGCAGGGCACTATATGGCTACACCTTC. Encoded protein: CASSVDGRALYGYTF.